The rows below give T cell receptor beta chains drawn from one sample of a study of cytomegalovirus exposure and HLA in healthy donors. TCRdb's copy holds only in-frame clones and misses some; the assay was immunoSEQ multiplex PCR. The ten top clones account for 1.5% to 2%, within a sample of 100,000 to 150,000 clones. The sequencing input was PBMCs. Every receptor here comes from a man aged 18 to 30 in good health and CMV-seronegative. CDR3s include the opening cysteine and the closing phenylalanine or tryptophan. The D gene is left open where the match is weak.

J	V	D	CDR3	DNA
TRBJ1-2	TRBV7-6	NA	CASSPDGGGYTF	TGTGCCAGCAGCCCCGACGGGGGAGGCTACACCTTC
TRBJ1-2	TRBV6-5	NA	CASSYSRGNGYTF	TGTGCCAGCAGTTACTCGAGAGGGAATGGCTACACCTTC
TRBJ1-1	TRBV11-3	TRBD1	CASSRDSKGYTEAFF	TGTGCCAGCAGCCGGGACAGCAAAGGTTACACTGAAGCTTTCTTT
TRBJ2-2	TRBV7-3	NA	CASSLNRAGELFF	TGTGCCAGCAGCCTAAACAGGGCCGGGGAGCTGTTTTTT
TRBJ1-2	TRBV27	NA	CASRRGTWGYTF	TGTGCCAGCAGACGGGGGACCTGGGGCTACACCTTC
TRBJ1-4	TRBV15	TRBD1	CATSPGTVNEKLFF	TGTGCCACCAGCCCCGGGACAGTCAATGAAAAACTGTTTTTT
TRBJ1-2	TRBV28	NA	CASSALRGYTF	TGTGCCAGCAGTGCCCTCAGGGGCTACACCTTC
TRBJ2-2	TRBV6-6	TRBD1	CASSLDRTNTGELFF	TGTGCCAGCAGCTTGGACAGGACGAACACCGGGGAGCTGTTTTTT
TRBJ1-1	TRBV10-3	NA	CAISRGGSNEAFF	TGTGCCATCAGTCGTGGGGGGAGCAATGAAGCTTTCTTT
TRBJ1-1	TRBV27	TRBD1	CASSLNLGQGGAFF	TGTGCCAGCAGTCTCAACCTGGGACAGGGGGGAGCTTTCTTT
TRBJ1-2	TRBV6-5	NA	CASREQAGSGYTF	TGTGCCAGCAGGGAACAGGCTGGTTCAGGCTACACCTTC
TRBJ1-5	TRBV4-3	TRBD1	CASSHVGTVNQPQHF	TGCGCCAGCAGCCATGTAGGGACAGTCAATCAGCCCCAGCATTTT
TRBJ2-7	TRBV6-6	TRBD2	CASSYTSGSSYEQYF	TGTGCCAGCAGTTACACTAGCGGGAGCTCCTACGAGCAGTACTTC
TRBJ2-5	TRBV28	TRBD2	CASSTSTSGGQETQYF	TGTGCCAGCAGTACCTCGACTAGCGGGGGGCAAGAGACCCAGTACTTC
TRBJ2-3	TRBV18	NA	CASSPGYTQYF	TGTGCCAGCTCACCAGGCTATACGCAGTATTTT
TRBJ2-7	TRBV6-5	TRBD2	CASSYRGTSGGHEQYF	TGTGCCAGCAGTTACCGAGGGACTAGCGGGGGGCACGAGCAGTACTTC
TRBJ1-1	TRBV6-5	NA	CASSETGGSEAFF	TGTGCCAGCAGTGAGACAGGCGGGTCTGAAGCTTTCTTT
TRBJ2-1	TRBV5-4	NA	CASSSPLGGSYNEQFF	TGTGCCAGCAGCTCCCCGCTCGGGGGTTCCTACAATGAGCAGTTCTTC
TRBJ2-5	TRBV10-3	TRBD2	CAIRTSGSSETQYF	TGTGCCATCCGGACTAGCGGGAGTTCTGAGACCCAGTACTTC
TRBJ1-4	TRBV28	TRBD1	CASSGQGKNEKLFF	TGTGCCAGCAGTGGACAGGGCAAGAATGAAAAACTGTTTTTT